This T cell receptor (beta chain) was obtained from a study of cytotoxic CD8 clonotypes in ibrutinib-treated CLL. Study-level information: Average yields of 255,043 productive templates and 94,082 productive rearrangements characterized the samples.

This CDR3 has 13 amino acids. The germline V gene has CDR1 LNHNV and CDR2 YYDKDF (reference sequence). Trimming took 3 bases from V and 12 from J, leaving 14 bases between them. The method was immunoSEQ multiplex PCR; TCRdb's version includes in-frame clones alone and lacks a portion of them. The profile shows around 310,000 clones, roughly 85% of them singletons. Sequenced here: PBMCs, sampled before ibrutinib treatment. The clonotype originates from a human donor with chronic lymphocytic leukemia. The V call is TRBV15, the J call TRBJ1-4, with a possible D match to TRBD1 (5 bases). The CDR3 DNA follows: TGTGCCACCAGCAGGAGTAGGGGCGGCGAACTGTTTTTT. As protein: CATSRSRGGELFF.